This T cell receptor (beta chain) stems from a study of multiple sclerosis patients with progressive multifocal leukoencephalopathy (dated by TCRdb to the late 2010s). Turning to the overall study: The study examined peripheral T and B cells of MS patients who developed PML (4 under natalizumab, 1 after alemtuzumab) and treated patients who did not. Longitudinal follow-up was performed in two natalizumab-treated patients who later developed PML, from before therapy through 6 and 12 months to PML onset. The goal was to find JC virus-specific or public T-cell expansions that arose at the time of PML onset. Study-level results and caveats: Analysis was restricted to peripheral blood, although for natalizumab-associated PML, cerebrospinal fluid or brain lymphocytes might be more informative. No common TRBV or TRBJ gene usage or preferential TRBV-TRBJ pairings were detected when PML developed. Lower normalized Shannon entropy suggested less diverse TRB repertoires in most PML patients, whereas the natalizumab-treated controls showed values near 1. Because the cohort was small and descriptive, it remained unclear whether the findings reflect JC virus infection or general immunocompromise. Although TRB clones above 0.5% frequency turned up only in PML patients, the clones expanded at PML onset were already present before and during natalizumab therapy.

TRB CDR3 regions were amplified from genomic DNA with the immunoSEQ two-step multiplex PCR at survey-level depth. To estimate template counts and remove amplification bias, each PCR was spiked with synthetic inline TR CDR3 controls covering all V-J pairings. Reads were processed so that amplification and sequencing bias were reduced, and quantification was performed against synthetic TR CDR3 analogs. The published analysis was carried out like this. Raw data were processed in ImmunoSEQ Analyzer, removing out-of-frame sequences and CDR3s with stop codons, and genes were named by IMGT nomenclature. Repertoire diversity was summarized as normalized Shannon entropy, defined as 1 minus Pielou's evenness. TRB sequences were considered identical only when V gene, J gene and CDR3 were shared. Public PML clonotypes were CDR3s found in two or more PML-onset samples but not found earlier, in controls, or in public databases. Position-by-position CDR3 amino acid composition was analyzed in Skylign with the observed count method. TCRdb limited this immuneACCESS table to in-frame rearrangements with V and J called. A share of clones is missing; checked studies link under half to unresolved V genes, and the rest is unexplained. V and J calls and clone size are given by that table; D and trimming were obtained from the DNA. The sample table lists around 25,000 clones, 91% of them with a count of one. The top ten hold under 2.5% of the sample.

Taken with the paper, the label for time point translates to: roughly 13 months of natalizumab therapy. The label giving this sample's treatment or condition can be read as: on natalizumab therapy at sampling. The controls were several MS patients treated with natalizumab who did not develop PML and who were sampled longitudinally. Every listed patient had received interferon beta before, and every PML patient was female. Blood samples for T1 were taken at 6 months of natalizumab therapy, and blood samples for T2 were taken at 12 months of natalizumab therapy. Ficoll-Hypaque density gradient centrifugation was used to isolate peripheral blood mononuclear cells. The CDR3 numbers 14 residues from cysteine through phenylalanine. Only CDR3 DNA is held: 42 bases, read in frame from base 1. The V end loses 7 bases and the J end loses 4 bases, and a stretch of 16 bases separates them. As encoded in the germline V gene, CDR1 is SGHRS while CDR2 is YFSETQ.

Concerning this clone itself: The antigen it recognizes is unknown. Base qualities were left out, and no much larger clone turns up one base away.

The chain was built from TRBV5-1 and TRBJ2-3; too little of a D gene remains to name it. This specimen consisted of PBMCs, obtained from a patient treated with natalizumab. The source of this sequence is a man aged 25 to 40 with multiple sclerosis. The CDR3 corresponds to CASWSSLGPDTQYF. Here is the DNA: TGCGCCAGCTGGAGCAGCCTTGGCCCAGATACGCAGTATTTT.